Below are 13 T cell receptor beta chains sequenced from a single sample in a study of T cells in tuberculosis. Time point in this sample: new active TB diagnosis, blood taken before or within 7 days of starting treatment. Assay: immunoSEQ multiplex PCR; the TCRdb copy retains only in-frame clones and omits some. The sample holds around 30,000 clones, approximately 94% seen once. Sequences were derived from PBMCs, sampled at tuberculosis diagnosis. The receptors come from an adult with tuberculosis.

This rearrangement joins TRBV25-1 to TRBJ1-1; D is unresolved. Germline values: CDR1 MGHDK, CDR2 SYGVNS. The CDR3 totals 14 residues. The V end lost 7 bases, the J end lost 3 bases, and 15 bases lay between the germline ends. For the CDR3, the DNA is TGTGCCAGCACAGCGGGAGGAACGGACACTGAAGCTTTCTTT. Protein sequence: CASTAGGTDTEAFF.

The chain is built from TRBV5-1 and TRBJ1-4, with 10 nucleotides matching TRBD1. The CDR3 is 16 amino acids. J gave up 1 base and V 4 bases, and 4 bases lay outside the gene matches. Germline V gives CDR1 SGHRS, CDR2 YFSETQ. In DNA, the CDR3 is TGCGCCAGCAGCGTCGGACAGGGGGTAACTAATGAAAAACTGTTTTTT. Translating it yields CASSVGQGVTNEKLFF.

This chain joins TRBV27 and TRBJ2-2; D remains unclear. The germline V gene has CDR1 MNHEY and CDR2 SMNVEV (reference sequence). This CDR3 comprises 18 residues. V lost 1 base and J lost 2, with 17 bases in between. This CDR3 reads CASSLLGTHPGNTGELFF. The CDR3 DNA reads as TGTGCCAGCAGTTTATTGGGCACACACCCCGGCAACACCGGGGAGCTGTTTTTT.

The rearrangement uses TRBV5-1 and TRBJ2-5; 7 nucleotides agree with TRBD1. The CDR3 loop spans 15 amino acids. Germline CDR1 reads SGHRS; CDR2 reads YFSETQ. V trimming: 0 bases; J trimming: 4 bases; junction bases outside the gene matches: 6. CDR3 in amino acids: CASSLVPGGSETQYF. The CDR3 bases are TGCGCCAGCAGCTTGGTACCAGGGGGTTCAGAGACCCAGTACTTC.

The chain links TRBV9 to TRBJ2-3; 7 positions agree with TRBD2. In germline, CDR1 is SGDLS, CDR2 YYNGEE. The junction had 11 bases not matched to a gene; V was cut back by 7 bases and J by 6 bases. The CDR3 has 14 residues. CDR3: CASSRAGVDDTQYF. The CDR3 bases are TGTGCCAGCTCGAGGGCGGGAGTCGATGATACGCAGTATTTT. Full variable domain (missing parts from reference TRBV9 and TRBJ2-3): DSGVTQTPKHLITATGQRVTLRCSPRSGDLSVYWYQQSLDQGLQFLIQYYNGEERAKGNILERFSAQQFPDLHSELNLSSLELGDSALYFCASSRAGVDDTQYFGPGTRLTVL.

The V gene is TRBV7-8, the J gene TRBJ1-2; D is perhaps TRBD1 (5 bases). The length of the CDR3 is 15 residues. V was shortened by 4 bases and J by 2 bases, with 14 bases between the two germline ends. Looked up from germline, CDR1 is SGHVS and CDR2 is FQNEAQ. DNA of the CDR3: TGTGCCAGCAGCTCTATACCCCAGGGAAACTATGGCTACACCTTC. Residues: CASSSIPQGNYGYTF.

This rearrangement joins TRBV30 to TRBJ2-1; 12 bases are shared with TRBD2. The CDR3 is 16 amino acids. J gave up 8 bases and V 0 bases, and 8 bases lay outside the gene matches. Germline assignment: CDR1 GTSNPN and CDR2 SVGIG (reference sequence). Written as DNA, the CDR3 is TGTGCCTGGAGTGTAGGGGCTAGCGGGGGGGCCGATGAGCAGTTCTTC. Amino acids: CAWSVGASGGADEQFF.

The chain recombines TRBV27 with TRBJ2-1; 9 nucleotides line up with TRBD1. CDR1 and CDR2 (germline): MNHEY, SMNVEV (reference sequence). The trim removed 8 bases at V and 3 bases at J, leaving 8 bases unmatched. The CDR3 consists of 15 residues. CDR3 nucleotides: TGTGCCAGCCCCTCTGGGGACAGGGTCTACAATGAGCAGTTCTTC. This sequence encodes CASPSGDRVYNEQFF.

This clone has just one count. The chain's CDR3 is CASSPGGPTDTQYF. The CDR3 bases are TGTGCCAGCTCCCCTGGGGGCCCCACAGATACGCAGTATTTT. V and J are TRBV28 and TRBJ2-3; D is perhaps TRBD1 (6 bases). V was clipped by 8 bases and J by 2 bases, with 14 bases between them. The CDR3 runs to 14 residues. Germline CDR1 is MDHEN and CDR2 is SYDVKM.

The genes are TRBV30 and TRBJ1-2, with a tentative D call TRBD1 (5 bases). CDR3 length: 10 residues. The ends were cut back, 8 bases at V and 4 bases at J, with 8 bases in the middle. Germline V gives CDR1 GTSNPN, CDR2 SVGIG (reference sequence). The DNA of the CDR3 is TGTGCCCTAGGGGTCTATGGCTACACCTTC. Protein product: CALGVYGYTF.

This clone was seen only once. CDR3: CASSDDRVNYGYTF. The CDR3 bases are TGTGCCAGCAGTGATGACAGGGTGAACTATGGCTACACCTTC. The chain uses TRBV2 and TRBJ1-2; 7 bases line up with TRBD1. This CDR3 has 14 residues. The V gene end was trimmed by 3 bases and the J gene end by 2 bases; junction bases not matched to a gene: 3. Germline CDR1 reads SNHLY; CDR2 reads FYNNEI.

The rearrangement links TRBV5-5 to TRBJ2-7; TRBD2 might be the D (5 bases). The CDR3 loop spans 16 amino acids. V lost 0 bases and J lost 3, with 16 bases in between. In germline, CDR1 is SGHKS, CDR2 YYEKEE (reference sequence). The CDR3 spells CASSLAVASPNYEQYF. CDR3 in DNA: TGTGCCAGCAGCTTGGCCGTAGCTAGCCCCAACTACGAGCAGTACTTC.

This chain uses TRBV7-9 with TRBJ2-7, with 7 bases identical to TRBD2. The CDR3 consists of 13 residues. J was trimmed by 3 bases and V by 8 bases; bases with no gene match: 7. Germline CDR1 SEHNR, CDR2 FQNEAQ (reference sequence). The CDR3 sequence: CASGGLAVYEQYF. CDR3 sequence (DNA): TGTGCCAGCGGCGGGCTAGCGGTCTACGAGCAGTACTTC.